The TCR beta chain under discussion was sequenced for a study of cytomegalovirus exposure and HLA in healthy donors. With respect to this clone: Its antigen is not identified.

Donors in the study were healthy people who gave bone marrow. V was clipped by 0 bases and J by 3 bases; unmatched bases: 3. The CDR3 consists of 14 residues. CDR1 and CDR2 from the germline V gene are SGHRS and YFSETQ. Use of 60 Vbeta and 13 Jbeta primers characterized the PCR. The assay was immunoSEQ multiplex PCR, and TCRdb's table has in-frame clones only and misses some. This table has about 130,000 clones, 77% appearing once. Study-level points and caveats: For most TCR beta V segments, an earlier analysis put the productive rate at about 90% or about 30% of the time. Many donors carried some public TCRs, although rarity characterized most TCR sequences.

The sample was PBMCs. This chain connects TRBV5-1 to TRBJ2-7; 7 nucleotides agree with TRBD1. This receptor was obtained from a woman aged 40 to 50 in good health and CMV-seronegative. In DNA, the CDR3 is TGCGCCAGCAGCTTGGACGACAGGGACTACGAGCAGTACTTC. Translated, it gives CASSLDDRDYEQYF.